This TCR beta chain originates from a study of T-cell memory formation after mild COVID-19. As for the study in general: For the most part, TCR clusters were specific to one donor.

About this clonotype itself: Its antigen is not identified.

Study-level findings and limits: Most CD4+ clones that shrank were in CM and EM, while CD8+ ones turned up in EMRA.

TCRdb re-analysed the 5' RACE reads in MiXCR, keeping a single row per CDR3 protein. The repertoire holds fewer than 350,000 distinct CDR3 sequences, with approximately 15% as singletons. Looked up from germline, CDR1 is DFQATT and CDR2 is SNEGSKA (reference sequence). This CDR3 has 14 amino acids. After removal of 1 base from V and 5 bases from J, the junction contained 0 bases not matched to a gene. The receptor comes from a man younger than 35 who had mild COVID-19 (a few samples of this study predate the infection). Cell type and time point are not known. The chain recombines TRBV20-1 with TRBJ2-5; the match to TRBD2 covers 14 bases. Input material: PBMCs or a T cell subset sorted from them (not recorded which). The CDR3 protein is CSARGTSGRETQYF. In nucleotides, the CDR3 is TGCAGTGCTAGAGGGACTAGCGGGAGGGAGACCCAGTACTTC.